The next 28 T cell receptor beta chains were all read from a single sample in a study of T cell repertoires in cytomegalovirus infection. MiXCR was run by TCRdb on the reads, yielding one entry per CDR3 protein. The table records some 900,000 distinct CDR3 sequences, approximately 32% of them present only once. Their antigens remain unidentified. This specimen consisted of cultured CD8+ T cells from PBMCs, obtained from culture after CMV antigen stimulation. All receptors derive from a human donor in good health (CMV status not recorded). Some clones in this sample may be carry-over from other donors' samples.

The table lists this clonotype with a count of one. The chain combines TRBV29-1 with TRBJ2-2; D unclear. The germline V gene encodes CDR1 SQVTM and CDR2 ANQGSEA. V shed 4 bases and J shed 1 base, with 13 bases lying between them. The CDR3 has 15 residues. The CDR3 coding sequence is TGCAGCGTTGTCGCGCCAGGATTGAACACCGGGGAGCTGTTTTTT. It encodes CSVVAPGLNTGELFF.

This clonotype was seen a handful of times. The chain carries TRBV28 and TRBJ1-6; 9 bases align to TRBD1. The CDR3 consists of 14 residues. Unmatched junction bases numbered 10, after V lost 5 bases and J lost 14 bases. The V gene's germline CDR1 is MDHEN and CDR2 SYDVKM. The CDR3 is CASSGDRDFGALHF. DNA of the CDR3: TGTGCCAGCAGTGGGGACAGGGACTTTGGAGCCCTCCACTTT.

This clonotype is a singleton in its sample. A read error may explain this, as a much larger clone is one base away. The chain carries TRBV7-8 and TRBJ2-5; D not certain. CDR3 size: 14 residues. From germline, CDR1 is SGHVS and CDR2 FQNEAQ. CDR3 loop: CASSLASLQATQYF. The CDR3 DNA is TGTGCCAGCAGCTTAGCGAGCCTCCAAGCGACCCAGTACTTC.

At least ten counts were recorded for this clonotype. The CDR3 region has the DNA TGTGCCAGCAGCCCTCACATGAGCTCTGGAAACACCATATATTTT. Residues: CASSPHMSSGNTIYF. The rearrangement uses TRBV7-8 and TRBJ1-3; D not resolved. Trimming shortened V by 5 bases and J by 0 bases, and 11 bases separated the two germline ends. CDR1 and CDR2 from the germline V gene are SGHVS and FQNEAQ. This CDR3 region has 15 residues.

J is TRBJ2-7 and V is TRBV6-1; D could derive from TRBD1 or TRBD2 (5 bases each). Germline assignment: CDR1 MNHNS and CDR2 SASEGT. V was pared by 6 bases and J by 3 bases, with 15 bases between. The CDR3 spans 14 residues. The CDR3 bases are TGTGCCAGCAGCGCTCTAGGGGAGTTCTACGAGCAGTACGTC. It yields the protein CASSALGEFYEQYV.

The CDR3 region has the DNA TGTGCCAGCAGTTGGAGCGGGGGGGAACCCTACGAGCAGTACGTC. This translates into CASSWSGGEPYEQYV. This chain connects TRBV28 to TRBJ2-7; 10 bases map to TRBD2. Germline CDR1 is MDHEN and CDR2 is SYDVKM. V shed 4 bases, J shed 2 bases, and the junction held 5 bases outside the gene matches. The CDR3 spans 15 residues.

This sequence joins TRBV6-6 and TRBJ1-6; 9 bases match TRBD1. With V trimmed by 7 bases and J by 10 bases, 14 bases remained unmatched. Germline V gene lookup returns CDR1 MNHNY and CDR2 SVGAGI (reference sequence). This CDR3 has 16 amino acids. CDR3 region: CASMGSPGQGRSPLHF. Written as DNA, the CDR3 is TGTGCCAGCATGGGATCGCCGGGACAGGGTCGATCACCCCTCCACTTT.

Turning to this clonotype: A much larger clone differs from this one at a single base, so this may be a read error. J is TRBJ1-1 and V is TRBV12-3 or TRBV12-4; 7 nucleotides line up with TRBD1. The CDR3 has 13 amino acids. Here the CDR3 reads CASTRGMNTEALF. CDR3 nucleotides: TGTGCCAGCACCAGGGGGATGAACACTGAAGCTCTCTTT.

A few counts support this clonotype. Sequence at one end of the junction differs from germline and may be a read error. The chain has TRBV7-7 and TRBJ2-5; TRBD1 aligns across 8 bases. There are 16 residues in the CDR3. Germline CDR1 SSHAT, CDR2 FNYEAQ (reference sequence). CDR3 DNA: TGTGCTAGCAGCTTAGGCAGGGGGCGATTACAAGAGACCCAGTACTTC. This encodes CASSLGRGRLQETQYF.

This clonotype came up many times. The V and J genes are TRBV7-2 and TRBJ1-5; D call uncertain. V dropped 5 bases and J dropped 4 bases, with 15 bases sitting between them. Germline assignment: CDR1 SGHTA and CDR2 FQGNSA. CDR3 length: 15 residues. CDR3: CASSIIGLGNQPQHF. As DNA, the CDR3 is TGTGCCAGCAGCATCATCGGGCTAGGGAATCAGCCCCAGCATTTT.

This clonotype was counted at least ten times. The J gene is TRBJ1-2, the V gene TRBV7-2, with no clear D. Trimming left V 5 bases short and J 5 bases short, with 24 bases between. The CDR3 totals 17 residues. Looked up from germline, CDR1 is SGHTA and CDR2 is FQGNSA. The CDR3 reads CASSPDGPLILGYGYTF. The CDR3 coding sequence is TGTGCCAGCAGCCCCGACGGGCCGCTGATTTTGGGTTATGGCTACACCTTC.

V is TRBV7-9 and J is TRBJ1-2; no clear D. Germline V lookup: CDR1 SEHNR, CDR2 FQNEAQ (reference sequence). With 5 bases removed from V and 3 bases from J, the gap between germline ends came to 10 bases. This CDR3 comprises 13 residues. The DNA for the CDR3 is TGTGCCAGCAGCCTCCCGCCAGACTATGGCTACACCTTC. Translating gives CASSLPPDYGYTF.

This clonotype turned up a few times. The rearrangement links TRBV19 to TRBJ1-2; unclear D gene. The CDR3 totals 11 residues. The V end lost 6 bases, the J end lost 6 bases, and 8 bases lay between the germline ends. Germline lookup yields CDR1 LNHDA and CDR2 SQIVND (reference sequence). CDR3 DNA: TGTGCCAGTAGATCAACGGATGGCTACACCTTC. This codes for CASRSTDGYTF.

This clonotype appeared a few times. The chain links TRBV7-9 to TRBJ1-6, with TRBD1 matching over 8 bases. CDR3 length: 17 amino acids. Unmatched junction bases numbered 13, after V lost 4 bases and J lost 8 bases. CDR1 is SEHNR, CDR2 FQNEAQ, per germline (reference sequence). The CDR3: CASSSELINRGDSPLHF. DNA for the CDR3: TGTGCCAGCAGCTCCGAACTCATTAACAGGGGGGATTCACCCCTCCACTTT.

This sequence joins TRBV2 and TRBJ1-2; D not resolved. The germline V and J ends were trimmed by 10 bases and 3 bases, with 18 bases remaining between them. The CDR3 totals 14 residues. CDR1 and CDR2 (germline): SNHLY, FYNNEI. The CDR3 bases are TGTGCCATAGAAAGACTGGTCGACGACTATGGCTACACCTTC. It translates to CAIERLVDDYGYTF.

This clonotype was seen a few times. CDR3 amino acids: CSARMGSSYEQYF. The CDR3 DNA is TGCAGTGCCCGGATGGGGAGCTCCTACGAGCAGTACTTC. This chain joins TRBV20-1 and TRBJ2-7; D is perhaps TRBD2 (5 bases). Trimming pared 6 bases from V and 0 bases from J, leaving 12 bases between. Germline CDR1 and CDR2: DFQATT and SNEGSKA (reference sequence). CDR3 length equals 13 residues.

V and J are TRBV6-5 and TRBJ2-3, with 8 nucleotides matching TRBD2. Germline CDR1 reads MNHEY; CDR2 reads SVGAGI. The J segment lost 1 base and the V segment lost 6 bases, leaving 6 bases of the junction unmatched. The CDR3 sequence is 15 residues long. CDR3 sequence reads: CASSLLAVGTDTQYF. The CDR3 bases are TGTGCCAGCAGCCTACTAGCGGTGGGCACAGATACGCAGTATTTT.

J is TRBJ2-3 and V is TRBV7-8, with D possibly being TRBD2 (5 bases). Germline V gives CDR1 SGHVS, CDR2 FQNEAQ. This CDR3 has 14 residues. The ends were cut back, 7 bases at V and 2 bases at J, with 13 bases in the middle. The CDR3 DNA is TGTGCCAGCACCTCGGAGGTCTACACAGATACGCAGTATTTT. This sequence encodes CASTSEVYTDTQYF. Drawing the rest from reference TRBV7-8 and TRBJ2-3, the complete variable domain is GAGVSQSPRYKVAKRGQDVALRCDPISGHVSLFWYQQALGQGPEFLTYFQNEAQLDKSGLPSDRFFAERPEGSVSTLKIQRTQQEDSAVYLCASTSEVYTDTQYFGPGTRLTVL.

The gene calls are TRBV20-1 and TRBJ1-3, with TRBD1 as a possible D gene (5 bases). The germline CDR1 and CDR2 sequences are DFQATT and SNEGSKA (reference sequence). The CDR3 runs 14 residues. V lost 0 bases and J lost 1, with 7 bases in between. The CDR3 region is CSARDGASGNTIYF. For the CDR3, the DNA is TGCAGTGCTAGAGATGGGGCGTCTGGAAACACCATATATTTT.

This clonotype was detected a few times. The chain couples TRBV10-3 to TRBJ1-2, with 10 bases that match TRBD1. Germline CDR1 is ENHRY and CDR2 is SYGVKD. This CDR3 has 13 residues. Trimming at V came to 5 bases and at J to 8 bases, leaving 5 bases not matched to a gene. In nucleotides, the CDR3 is TGTGCCATCAGTACTGGGACAGGGGACGGCTACACCTTC. Its translation is CAISTGTGDGYTF.

This clonotype was recorded a few times. V gene TRBV5-5 combines with J gene TRBJ1-6; a possible D gene is TRBD1 (5 bases). CDR1 and CDR2 from the germline V gene are SGHKS and YYEKEE (reference sequence). Trimming removed 4 bases from V and 0 bases from J, with 17 bases in between. The length of the CDR3 is 18 residues. CDR3 coding DNA: TGTGCCAGCAGCCCAACGGGACGGTGGAGCTCCTATAATTCACCCCTCCACTTT. Protein product: CASSPTGRWSSYNSPLHF.

The chain is built from TRBV20-1 and TRBJ1-2; 8 bases align to TRBD1. V trimming: 4 bases; J trimming: 5 bases; junction bases outside the gene matches: 12. The CDR3 consists of 15 residues. Per the germline V gene, CDR1 is DFQATT and CDR2 is SNEGSKA (reference sequence). The CDR3 is CSAKLRQGNNYGYTF. CDR3 sequence (DNA): TGCAGTGCTAAGTTAAGACAGGGGAATAATTATGGCTACACCTTC.

This clonotype has a handful of counts. This chain links TRBV6-2 or TRBV6-3 with TRBJ2-1, with 11 bases aligning to TRBD2. Looked up from germline, CDR1 is MNHEY and CDR2 is SVGEGT. J gave up 0 bases and V 2 bases, and 12 bases lay outside the gene matches. CDR3 size: 20 residues. The CDR3 reads CASSYPRVRLAGSSYNEQFF. DNA of the CDR3: TGTGCCAGCAGTTACCCCAGGGTCCGACTAGCGGGGTCCTCCTACAATGAGCAGTTCTTC.

The rearrangement joins TRBV11-2 to TRBJ2-3; TRBD2 is a possible D gene (7 bases). The CDR3 extends over 16 amino acids. V was trimmed by 5 bases and J by 0 bases, leaving 15 bases between them. Germline V gene lookup returns CDR1 SGHAT and CDR2 FQNNGV. The CDR3 bases are TGTGCCAGCAGCCCCTTCGCGGGGGCCAGCACAGATACGCAGTATTTT. It encodes CASSPFAGASTDTQYF. The full variable domain, completed using reference TRBV11-2 and TRBJ2-3, is EAGVAQSPRYKIIEKRQSVAFWCNPISGHATLYWYQQILGQGPKLLIQFQNNGVVDDSQLPKDRFSAERLKGVDSTLKIQPAKLEDSAVYLCASSPFAGASTDTQYFGPGTRLTVL.

The rearrangement joins TRBV6-4 to TRBJ2-1; D call uncertain. CDR3 size: 13 residues. V was pared by 0 bases and J by 7 bases, with 7 bases between. Germline V lookup: CDR1 MRHNA, CDR2 SNTAGT. The CDR3 protein is CASSDSPGNEQFF. CDR3 DNA: TGTGCCAGCAGTGACTCGCCCGGGAATGAGCAGTTCTTC.

At least ten counts were recorded for this clonotype. This rearrangement joins TRBV7-6 to TRBJ2-2, with D perhaps TRBD2 (6 bases). Trimming shortened V by 4 bases and J by 9 bases, and 15 bases separated the two germline ends. The CDR3 runs to 14 residues. From germline, CDR1 is SGHVS and CDR2 FNYEAQ. CDR3 protein: CASSSGPRERELFF. The CDR3 bases are TGTGCCAGCAGCTCCGGACCCCGGGAGCGGGAGCTGTTTTTT.

In DNA form, the CDR3 reads TGTGCCAGCACCCCCGGGACACCCCAAGAGACCCAGTACTTC. Translation gives CASTPGTPQETQYF. The V call is TRBV28, the J call TRBJ2-5; maybe TRBD1 (6 bases). Trimming stripped 7 bases from V and 1 base from J, with 13 bases between. The CDR3 is 14 residues long. The V gene's germline CDR1 is MDHEN and CDR2 SYDVKM. Drawing the rest from reference TRBV28 and TRBJ2-5, the complete variable domain is DVKVTQSSRYLVKRTGEKVFLECVQDMDHENMFWYRQDPGLGLRLIYFSYDVKMKEKGDIPEGYSVSREKKERFSLILESASTNQTSMYLCASTPGTPQETQYFGPGTRLLVL.

This clonotype was observed once. This chain connects TRBV5-4 to TRBJ2-1; 11 bases agree with TRBD2. This CDR3 is 17 amino acids long. Germline values: CDR1 SGHNT, CDR2 YYREEE (reference sequence). The trim removed 6 bases at V and 8 bases at J, leaving 16 bases unmatched. CDR3 sequence reads: CASIRDIAGGPRDEQFF. The DNA for the CDR3 is TGTGCCAGCATTCGGGATATAGCGGGGGGGCCTCGGGATGAGCAGTTCTTC.